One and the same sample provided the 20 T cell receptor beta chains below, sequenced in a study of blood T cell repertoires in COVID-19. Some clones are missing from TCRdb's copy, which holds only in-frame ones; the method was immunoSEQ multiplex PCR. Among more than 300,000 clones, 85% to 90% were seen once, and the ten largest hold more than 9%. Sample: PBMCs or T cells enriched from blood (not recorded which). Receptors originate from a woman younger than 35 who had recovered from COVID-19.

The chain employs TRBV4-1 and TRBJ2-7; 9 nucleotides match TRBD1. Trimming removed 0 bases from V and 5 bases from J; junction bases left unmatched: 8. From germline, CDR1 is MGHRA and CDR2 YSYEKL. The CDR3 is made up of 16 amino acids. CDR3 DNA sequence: TGCGCCAGCAGCCAAGATTTAGGGACAGGGAGCAACGAGCAGTACTTC. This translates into CASSQDLGTGSNEQYF.

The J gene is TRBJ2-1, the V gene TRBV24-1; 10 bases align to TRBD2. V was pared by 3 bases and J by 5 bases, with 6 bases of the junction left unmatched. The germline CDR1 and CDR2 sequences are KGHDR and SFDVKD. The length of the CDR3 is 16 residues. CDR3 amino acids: CATSDNSGRVNNEQFF. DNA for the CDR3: TGTGCCACCAGTGATAACAGCGGGAGGGTGAACAATGAGCAGTTCTTC.

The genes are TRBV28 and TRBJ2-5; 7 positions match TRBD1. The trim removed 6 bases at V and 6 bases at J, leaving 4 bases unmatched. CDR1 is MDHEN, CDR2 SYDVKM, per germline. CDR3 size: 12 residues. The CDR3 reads CASSRQGQTQYF. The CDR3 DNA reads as TGTGCCAGCAGCCGACAGGGACAGACCCAGTACTTC.

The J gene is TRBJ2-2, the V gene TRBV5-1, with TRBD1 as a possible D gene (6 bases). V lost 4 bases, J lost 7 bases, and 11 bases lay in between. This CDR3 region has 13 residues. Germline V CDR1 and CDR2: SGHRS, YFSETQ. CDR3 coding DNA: TGCGCCAGCAGCCCAGTAGGGGGCGGGGAGCTGTTTTTT. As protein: CASSPVGGGELFF.

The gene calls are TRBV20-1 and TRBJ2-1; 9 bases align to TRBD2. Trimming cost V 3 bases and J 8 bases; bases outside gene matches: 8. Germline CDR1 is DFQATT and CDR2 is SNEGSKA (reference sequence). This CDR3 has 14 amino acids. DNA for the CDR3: TGCAGTGCTAGTTTGGCTAGCGGGATTCATGAGCAGTTCTTC. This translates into CSASLASGIHEQFF.

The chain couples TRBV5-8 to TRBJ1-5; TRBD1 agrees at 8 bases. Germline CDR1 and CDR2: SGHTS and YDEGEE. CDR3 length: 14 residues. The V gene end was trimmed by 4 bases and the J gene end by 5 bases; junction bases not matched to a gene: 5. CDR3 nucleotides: TGTGCCAGCAGCCATGGACAGGGCCATCAGCCCCAGCATTTT. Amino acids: CASSHGQGHQPQHF.

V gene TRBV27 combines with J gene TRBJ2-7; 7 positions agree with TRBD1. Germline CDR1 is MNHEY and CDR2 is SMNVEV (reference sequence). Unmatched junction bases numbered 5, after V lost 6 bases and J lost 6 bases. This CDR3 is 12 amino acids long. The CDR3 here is CASRTGVGEQYF. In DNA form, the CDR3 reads TGTGCCAGCAGAACAGGGGTAGGCGAGCAGTACTTC.

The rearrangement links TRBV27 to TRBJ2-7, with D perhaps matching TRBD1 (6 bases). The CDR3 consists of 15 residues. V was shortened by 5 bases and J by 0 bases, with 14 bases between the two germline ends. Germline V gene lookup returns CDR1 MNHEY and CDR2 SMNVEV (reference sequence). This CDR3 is CASSRQVQSSYEQYF. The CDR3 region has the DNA TGTGCCAGCAGTCGACAGGTTCAGAGCTCCTACGAGCAGTACTTC.

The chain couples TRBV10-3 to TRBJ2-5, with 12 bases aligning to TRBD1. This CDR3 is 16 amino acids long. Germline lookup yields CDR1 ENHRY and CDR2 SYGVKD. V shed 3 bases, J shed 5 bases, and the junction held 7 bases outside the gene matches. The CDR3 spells CAISEGTGGVGETQYF. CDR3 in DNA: TGTGCCATCAGTGAAGGGACAGGGGGCGTCGGGGAGACCCAGTACTTC.

The CDR3 spells CASSLVDRTPLHF. CDR3 coding DNA: TGTGCCAGCAGCTTAGTTGACAGAACACCCCTCCACTTT. The rearrangement uses TRBV7-9 and TRBJ1-6, with D possibly TRBD1 on 5 matching bases. V shed 1 base and J shed 11 bases, with 9 bases lying between them. Germline values: CDR1 SEHNR, CDR2 FQNEAQ (reference sequence). The CDR3 is 13 amino acids.

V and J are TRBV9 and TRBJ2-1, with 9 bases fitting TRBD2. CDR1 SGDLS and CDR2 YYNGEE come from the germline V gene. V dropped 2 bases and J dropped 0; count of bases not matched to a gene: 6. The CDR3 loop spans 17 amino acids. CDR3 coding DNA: TGTGCCAGCAGCGTCGGTAGCGGGAGAGGCTCCTACAATGAGCAGTTCTTC. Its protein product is CASSVGSGRGSYNEQFF.

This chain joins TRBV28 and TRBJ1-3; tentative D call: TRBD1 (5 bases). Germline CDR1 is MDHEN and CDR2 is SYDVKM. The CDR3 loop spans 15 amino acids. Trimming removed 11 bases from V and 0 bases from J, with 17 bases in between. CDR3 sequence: CAAMDGGNSGNTIYF. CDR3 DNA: TGTGCCGCCATGGACGGGGGGAACTCTGGAAACACCATATATTTT.

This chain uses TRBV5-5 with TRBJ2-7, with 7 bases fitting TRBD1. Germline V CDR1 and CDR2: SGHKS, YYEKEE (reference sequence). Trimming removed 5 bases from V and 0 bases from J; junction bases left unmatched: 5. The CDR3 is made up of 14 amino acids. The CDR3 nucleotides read TGTGCCAGCAGGAACGGGACAGTCTCCTACGAGCAGTACTTC. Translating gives CASRNGTVSYEQYF.

The CDR3 protein is CSASGTANSPLHF. The CDR3, as DNA: TGCAGTGCTAGTGGGACAGCTAATTCACCCCTCCACTTT. This sequence joins TRBV20-1 and TRBJ1-6; 7 bases are shared with TRBD1. V gave up 3 bases and J gave up 6 bases; unmatched junction bases: 2. The CDR3 covers 13 residues. Germline values: CDR1 DFQATT, CDR2 SNEGSKA (reference sequence).

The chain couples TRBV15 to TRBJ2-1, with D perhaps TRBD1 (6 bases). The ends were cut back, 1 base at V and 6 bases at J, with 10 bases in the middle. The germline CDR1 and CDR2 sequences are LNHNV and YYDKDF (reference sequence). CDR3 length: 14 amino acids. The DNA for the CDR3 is TGTGCCACCAGCAGAGGGGGGCCCGCCAATGAGCAGTTCTTC. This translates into CATSRGGPANEQFF.

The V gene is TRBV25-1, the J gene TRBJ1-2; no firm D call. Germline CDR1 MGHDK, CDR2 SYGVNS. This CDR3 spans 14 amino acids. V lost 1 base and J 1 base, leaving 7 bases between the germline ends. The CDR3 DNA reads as TGTGCCAGCAGTGAATCCCCAGTTAACTATGGCTACACCTTC. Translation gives CASSESPVNYGYTF.

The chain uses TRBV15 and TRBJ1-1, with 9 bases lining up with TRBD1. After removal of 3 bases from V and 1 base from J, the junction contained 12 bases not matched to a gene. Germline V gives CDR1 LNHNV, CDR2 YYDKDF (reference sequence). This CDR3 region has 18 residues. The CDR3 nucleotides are TGTGCCACCAGCAGCCCAACAGGGGGCCCTTTGGGGAACACTGAAGCTTTCTTT. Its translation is CATSSPTGGPLGNTEAFF.

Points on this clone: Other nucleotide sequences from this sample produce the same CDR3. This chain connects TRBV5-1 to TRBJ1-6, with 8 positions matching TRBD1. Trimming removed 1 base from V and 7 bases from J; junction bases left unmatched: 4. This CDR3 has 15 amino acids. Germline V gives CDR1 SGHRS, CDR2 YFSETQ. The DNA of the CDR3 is TGCGCCAGCAGCTTGACAGGGGGTGAGAATTCACCCCTCCACTTT. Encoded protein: CASSLTGGENSPLHF.

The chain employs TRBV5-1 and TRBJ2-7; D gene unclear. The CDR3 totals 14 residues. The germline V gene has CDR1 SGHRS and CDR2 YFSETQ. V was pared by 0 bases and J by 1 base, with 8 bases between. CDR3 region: CASSLAHGSYEQYF. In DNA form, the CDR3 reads TGCGCCAGCAGCTTGGCTCACGGTTCCTACGAGCAGTACTTC.

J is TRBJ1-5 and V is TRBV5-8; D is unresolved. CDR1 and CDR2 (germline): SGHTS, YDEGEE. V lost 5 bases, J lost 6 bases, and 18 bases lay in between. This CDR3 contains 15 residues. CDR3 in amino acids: CASSTLRVTAQPQHF. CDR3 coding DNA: TGTGCCAGCAGTACCTTGAGGGTTACTGCTCAGCCCCAGCATTTT.